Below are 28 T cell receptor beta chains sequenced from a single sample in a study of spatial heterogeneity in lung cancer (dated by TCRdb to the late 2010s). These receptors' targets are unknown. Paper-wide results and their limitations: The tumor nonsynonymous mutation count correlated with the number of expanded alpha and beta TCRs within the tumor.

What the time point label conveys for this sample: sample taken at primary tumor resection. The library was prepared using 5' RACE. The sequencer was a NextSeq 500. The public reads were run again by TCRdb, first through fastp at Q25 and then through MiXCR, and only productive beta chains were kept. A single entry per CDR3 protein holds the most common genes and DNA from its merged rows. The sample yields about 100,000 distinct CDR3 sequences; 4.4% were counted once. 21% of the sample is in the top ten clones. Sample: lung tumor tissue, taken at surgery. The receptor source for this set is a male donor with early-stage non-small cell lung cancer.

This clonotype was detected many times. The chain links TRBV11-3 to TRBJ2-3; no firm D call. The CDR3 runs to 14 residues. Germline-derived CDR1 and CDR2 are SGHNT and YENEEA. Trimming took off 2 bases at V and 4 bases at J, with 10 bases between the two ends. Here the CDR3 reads CASSLTQSPDTQYF. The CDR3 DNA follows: TGTGCCAGCAGCTTAACGCAATCCCCAGATACGCAGTATTTT.

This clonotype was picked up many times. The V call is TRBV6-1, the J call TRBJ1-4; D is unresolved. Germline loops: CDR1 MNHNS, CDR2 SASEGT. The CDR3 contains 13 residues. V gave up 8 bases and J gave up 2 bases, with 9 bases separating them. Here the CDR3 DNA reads TGTGCCAGCCGTGGCCCTACTAATGAAAAACTGTTTTTT. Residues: CASRGPTNEKLFF.

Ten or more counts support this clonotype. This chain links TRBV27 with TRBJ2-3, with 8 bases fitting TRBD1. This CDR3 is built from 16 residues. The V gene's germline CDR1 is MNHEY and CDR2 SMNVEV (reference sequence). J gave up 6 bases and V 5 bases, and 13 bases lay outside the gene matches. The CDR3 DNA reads TGTGCCAGCAGTCTGAGCTGGACAGGGTGGGAGGATACGCAGTATTTT. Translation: CASSLSWTGWEDTQYF.

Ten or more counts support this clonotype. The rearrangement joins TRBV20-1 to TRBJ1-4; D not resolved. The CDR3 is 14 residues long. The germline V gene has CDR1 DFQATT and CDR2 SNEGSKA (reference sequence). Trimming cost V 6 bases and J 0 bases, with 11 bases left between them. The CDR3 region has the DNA TGCAGTGCGTTAACTCAGCCAACTAATGAAAAACTGTTTTTT. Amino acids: CSALTQPTNEKLFF.

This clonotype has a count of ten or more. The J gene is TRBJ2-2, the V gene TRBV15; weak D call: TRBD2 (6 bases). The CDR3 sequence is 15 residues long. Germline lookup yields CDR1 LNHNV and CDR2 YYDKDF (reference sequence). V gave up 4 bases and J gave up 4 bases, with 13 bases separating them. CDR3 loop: CATSTPGLFTGELFF. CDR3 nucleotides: TGTGCCACCAGCACACCGGGACTCTTCACCGGGGAGCTGTTTTTT.

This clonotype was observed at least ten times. This chain's CDR3 is CASSGRAPRIDYGYTF. The DNA for the CDR3 is TGTGCCAGCAGTGGGCGGGCGCCGAGGATTGACTATGGCTACACCTTC. The chain combines TRBV6-1 with TRBJ1-2, with no clear D. The CDR3 has 16 residues. Germline CDR1 is MNHNS and CDR2 is SASEGT. Trimming took 4 bases from V and 3 from J, leaving 18 bases between them.

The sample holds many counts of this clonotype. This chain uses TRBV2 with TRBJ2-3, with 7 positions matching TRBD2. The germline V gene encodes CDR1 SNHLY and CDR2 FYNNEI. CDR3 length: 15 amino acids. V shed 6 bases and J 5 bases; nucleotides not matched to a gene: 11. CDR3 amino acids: CASRLAPEQVDTQYF. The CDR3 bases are TGTGCCAGCAGACTAGCGCCCGAGCAAGTAGATACGCAGTATTTT. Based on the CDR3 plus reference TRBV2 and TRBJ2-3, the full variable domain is EPEVTQTPSHQVTQMGQEVILRCVPISNHLYFYWYRQILGQKVEFLVSFYNNEISEKSEIFDDQFSVERPDGSNFTLKIRSTKLEDSAMYFCASRLAPEQVDTQYFGPGTRLTVL.

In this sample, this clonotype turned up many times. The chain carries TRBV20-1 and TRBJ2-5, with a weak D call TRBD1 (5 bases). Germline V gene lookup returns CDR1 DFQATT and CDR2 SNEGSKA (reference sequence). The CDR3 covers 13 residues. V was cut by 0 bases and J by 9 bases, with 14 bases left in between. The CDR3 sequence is CSARDFGHSAQYF. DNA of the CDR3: TGCAGTGCTAGAGATTTCGGACATTCGGCCCAGTACTTC.

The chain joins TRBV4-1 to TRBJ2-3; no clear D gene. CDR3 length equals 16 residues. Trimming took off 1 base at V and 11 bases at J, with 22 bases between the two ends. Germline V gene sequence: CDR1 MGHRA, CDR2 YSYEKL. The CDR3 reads CASSQVGVKKVTEQYF. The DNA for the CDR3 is TGCGCCAGCAGCCAAGTAGGAGTTAAAAAAGTTACGGAGCAGTATTTT.

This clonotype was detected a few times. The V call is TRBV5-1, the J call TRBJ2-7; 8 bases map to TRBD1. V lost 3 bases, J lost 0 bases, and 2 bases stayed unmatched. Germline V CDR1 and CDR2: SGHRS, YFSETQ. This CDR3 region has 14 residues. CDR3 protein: CASSWTGSSYEQYF. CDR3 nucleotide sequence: TGCGCCAGCAGCTGGACAGGGAGCTCCTACGAGCAGTACTTC.

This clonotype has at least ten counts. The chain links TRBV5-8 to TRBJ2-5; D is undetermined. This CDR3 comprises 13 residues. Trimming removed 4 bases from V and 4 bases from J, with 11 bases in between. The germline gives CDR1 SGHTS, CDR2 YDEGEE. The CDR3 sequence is CASSERQLETQYF. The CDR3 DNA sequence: TGTGCCAGCAGCGAGAGGCAGCTAGAGACCCAGTACTTC.

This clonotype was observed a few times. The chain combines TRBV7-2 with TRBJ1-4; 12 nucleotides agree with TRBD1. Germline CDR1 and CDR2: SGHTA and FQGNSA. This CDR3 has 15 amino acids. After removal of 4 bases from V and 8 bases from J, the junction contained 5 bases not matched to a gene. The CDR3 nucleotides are TGTGCCAGCAGCTACCGGGACAGGGGGCGGGAAAAACTGTTTTTT. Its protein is CASSYRDRGREKLFF.

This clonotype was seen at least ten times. The CDR3 region has the DNA TGCAGTGCTCTGCAGGACTTTAACTCCTACGAGCAGTACTTC. Translation gives CSALQDFNSYEQYF. The J gene is TRBJ2-7, the V gene TRBV20-1, with D maybe TRBD2 (5 bases). This CDR3 is built from 14 residues. Germline V gene lookup returns CDR1 DFQATT and CDR2 SNEGSKA (reference sequence). V lost 5 bases to trimming and J lost 0 bases, with 14 bases between them.

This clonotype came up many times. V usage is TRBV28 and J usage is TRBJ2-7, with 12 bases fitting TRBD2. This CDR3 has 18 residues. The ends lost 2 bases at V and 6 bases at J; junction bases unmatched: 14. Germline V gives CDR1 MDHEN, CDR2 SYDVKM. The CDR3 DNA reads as TGTGCCAGCAGTTTAATCCTCGGACTAGCGGGACGGCCGGGCGAGCAGTACTTC. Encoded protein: CASSLILGLAGRPGEQYF.

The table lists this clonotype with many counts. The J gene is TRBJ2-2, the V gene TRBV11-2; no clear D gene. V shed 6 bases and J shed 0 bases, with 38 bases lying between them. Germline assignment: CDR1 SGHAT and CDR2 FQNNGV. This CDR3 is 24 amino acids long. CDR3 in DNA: TGTGCCAGCAGGAACCGCCCCGGGTGGGTCCCGAGTTGGCCTCAAACTGCGAACACCGGGGAGCTGTTTTTT. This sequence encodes CASRNRPGWVPSWPQTANTGELFF.

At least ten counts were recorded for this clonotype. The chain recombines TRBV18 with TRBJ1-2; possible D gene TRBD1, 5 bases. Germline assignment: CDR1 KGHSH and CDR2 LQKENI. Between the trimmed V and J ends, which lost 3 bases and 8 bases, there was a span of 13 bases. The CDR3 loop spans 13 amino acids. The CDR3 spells CASSPTQTAGYTF. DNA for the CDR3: TGTGCCAGCTCACCCACCCAGACAGCGGGCTACACCTTC. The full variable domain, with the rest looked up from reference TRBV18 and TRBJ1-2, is NAGVMQNPRHLVRRRGQEARLRCSPMKGHSHVYWYRQLPEEGLKFMVYLQKENIIDESGMPKERFSAEFPKEGPSILRIQQVVRGDSAAYFCASSPTQTAGYTFGSGTRLTVV.

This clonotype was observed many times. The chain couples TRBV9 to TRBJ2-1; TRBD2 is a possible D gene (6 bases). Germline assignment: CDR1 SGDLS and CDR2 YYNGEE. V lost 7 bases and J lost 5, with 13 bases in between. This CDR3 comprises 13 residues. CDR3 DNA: TGTGCCAGCTCGGCGGGACTTGACAATGAGCAGTTCTTC. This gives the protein CASSAGLDNEQFF.

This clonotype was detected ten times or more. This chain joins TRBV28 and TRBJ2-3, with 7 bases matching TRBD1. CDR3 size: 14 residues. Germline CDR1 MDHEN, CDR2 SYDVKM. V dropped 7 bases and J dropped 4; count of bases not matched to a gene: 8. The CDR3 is CASIAGGGPDTQYF. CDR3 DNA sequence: TGTGCCAGCATTGCAGGGGGTGGCCCAGATACGCAGTATTTT. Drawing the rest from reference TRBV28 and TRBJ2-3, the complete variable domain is DVKVTQSSRYLVKRTGEKVFLECVQDMDHENMFWYRQDPGLGLRLIYFSYDVKMKEKGDIPEGYSVSREKKERFSLILESASTNQTSMYLCASIAGGGPDTQYFGPGTRLTVL.

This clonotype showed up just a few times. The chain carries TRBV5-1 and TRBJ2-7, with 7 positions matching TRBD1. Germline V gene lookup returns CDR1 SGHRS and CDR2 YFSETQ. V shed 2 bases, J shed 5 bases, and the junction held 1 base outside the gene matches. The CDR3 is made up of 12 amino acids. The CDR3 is CASSLTGDEQYF. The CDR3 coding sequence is TGCGCCAGCAGCTTAACAGGGGACGAGCAGTACTTC.

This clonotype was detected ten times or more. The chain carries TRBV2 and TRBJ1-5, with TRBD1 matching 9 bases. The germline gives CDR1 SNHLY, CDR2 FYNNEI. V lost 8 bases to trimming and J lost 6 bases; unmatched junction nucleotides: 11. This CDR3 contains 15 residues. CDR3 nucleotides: TGTGCCAGCCAACCGACAGGGGGGTCTCGTCAGCCCCAGCATTTT. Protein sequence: CASQPTGGSRQPQHF.

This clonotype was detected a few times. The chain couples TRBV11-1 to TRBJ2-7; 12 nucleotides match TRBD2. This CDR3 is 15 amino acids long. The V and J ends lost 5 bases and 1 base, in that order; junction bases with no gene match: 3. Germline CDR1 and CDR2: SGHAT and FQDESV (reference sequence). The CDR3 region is CASSPGTSGSYEQYF. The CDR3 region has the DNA TGTGCCAGCAGCCCAGGGACTAGCGGGTCCTACGAGCAGTACTTC.

The CDR3 bases are TGTGCCAGCAGTTATGCTATTGACAGGGGCACTGAAGCTTTCTTT. It specifies CASSYAIDRGTEAFF. The V call is TRBV6-6, the J call TRBJ1-1, with TRBD1 matching 8 bases. With V trimmed by 3 bases and J by 4 bases, 7 bases remained unmatched. Germline values: CDR1 MNHNY, CDR2 SVGAGI (reference sequence). The CDR3 runs 15 residues.

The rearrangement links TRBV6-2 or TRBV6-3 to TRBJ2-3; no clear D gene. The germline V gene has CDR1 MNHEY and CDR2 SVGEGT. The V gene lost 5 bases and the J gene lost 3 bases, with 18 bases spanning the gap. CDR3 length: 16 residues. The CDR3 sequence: CASSNRRAPRTDTQYF. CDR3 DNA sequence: TGTGCCAGCAGTAACCGACGGGCTCCAAGAACAGATACGCAGTATTTT.

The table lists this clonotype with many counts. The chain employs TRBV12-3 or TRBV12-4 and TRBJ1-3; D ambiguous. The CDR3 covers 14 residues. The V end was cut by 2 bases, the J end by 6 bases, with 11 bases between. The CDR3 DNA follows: TGTGCCAGCAGTTTACGTCCGGAGAAAAACACCATATATTTT. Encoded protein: CASSLRPEKNTIYF.

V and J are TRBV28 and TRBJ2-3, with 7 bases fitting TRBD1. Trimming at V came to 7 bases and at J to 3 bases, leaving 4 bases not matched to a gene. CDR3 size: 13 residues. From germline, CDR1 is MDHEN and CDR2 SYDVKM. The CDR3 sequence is CASTDRVTDTQYF. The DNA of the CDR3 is TGTGCCAGCACAGACAGGGTGACAGATACGCAGTATTTT.

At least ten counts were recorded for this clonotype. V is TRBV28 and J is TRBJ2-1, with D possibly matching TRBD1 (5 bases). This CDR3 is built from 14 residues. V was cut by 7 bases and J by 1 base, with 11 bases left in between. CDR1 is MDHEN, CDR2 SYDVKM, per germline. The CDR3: CASTPAGSYNEQFF. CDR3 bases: TGTGCCAGCACACCAGCAGGGTCCTACAATGAGCAGTTCTTC.

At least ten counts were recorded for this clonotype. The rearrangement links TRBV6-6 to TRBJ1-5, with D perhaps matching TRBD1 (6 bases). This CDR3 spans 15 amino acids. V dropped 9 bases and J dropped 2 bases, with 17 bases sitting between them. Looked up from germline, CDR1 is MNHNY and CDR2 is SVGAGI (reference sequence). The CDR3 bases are TGTGCCAGTTCCCGGGACAAAGGAGGCAATCAGCCCCAGCATTTT. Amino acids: CASSRDKGGNQPQHF.

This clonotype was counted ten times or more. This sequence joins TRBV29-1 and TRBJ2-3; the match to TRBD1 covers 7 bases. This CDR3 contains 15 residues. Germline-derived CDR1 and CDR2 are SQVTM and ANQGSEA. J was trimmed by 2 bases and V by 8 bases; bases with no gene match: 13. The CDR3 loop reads CSITSKGAATDTQYF. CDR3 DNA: TGCAGCATTACGTCCAAGGGGGCTGCCACAGATACGCAGTATTTT.